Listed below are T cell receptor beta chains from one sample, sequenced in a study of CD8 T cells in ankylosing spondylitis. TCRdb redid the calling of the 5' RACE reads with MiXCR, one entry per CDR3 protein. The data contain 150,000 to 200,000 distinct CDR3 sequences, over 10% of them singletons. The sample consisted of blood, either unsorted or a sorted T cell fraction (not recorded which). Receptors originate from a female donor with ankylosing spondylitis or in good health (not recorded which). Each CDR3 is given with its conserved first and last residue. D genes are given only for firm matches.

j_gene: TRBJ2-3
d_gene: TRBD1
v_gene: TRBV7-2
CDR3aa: CASSSGQGGSTQYF

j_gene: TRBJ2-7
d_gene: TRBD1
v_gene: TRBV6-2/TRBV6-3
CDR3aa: CASRPSGQGTYEQYF

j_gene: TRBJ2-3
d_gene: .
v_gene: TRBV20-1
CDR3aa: CSAPPGGPSDTQYF

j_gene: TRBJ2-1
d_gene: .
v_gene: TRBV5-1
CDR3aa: CASSLRQYNEQFF

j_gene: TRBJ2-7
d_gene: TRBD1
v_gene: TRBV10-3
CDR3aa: CAISDPGTGDYEQYF

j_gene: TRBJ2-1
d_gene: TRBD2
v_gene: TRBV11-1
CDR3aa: CASSLLAGASYNEQFF

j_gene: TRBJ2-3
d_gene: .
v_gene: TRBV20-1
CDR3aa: CSADRDPTDTQYF

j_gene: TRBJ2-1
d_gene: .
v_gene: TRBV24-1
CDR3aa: CATSDPGGYNEQFF

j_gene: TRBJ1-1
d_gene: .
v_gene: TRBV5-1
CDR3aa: CASSLVPRNTEAFF

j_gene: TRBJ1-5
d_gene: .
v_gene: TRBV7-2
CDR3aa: CASSLEVSNQPQHF

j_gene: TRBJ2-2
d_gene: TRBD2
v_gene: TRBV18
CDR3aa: CASFPRPSGNTGELFF